A selection of T cell receptor beta chains follows, all from one sample in a study of early T cells in non-severe SARS-CoV-2 infection. Each CDR3 protein is one row after TCRdb ran MiXCR on the 5' RACE reads. The sample lists roughly 9,200 distinct CDR3 sequences; about 5% were seen once. The sample consisted of whole blood. The receptors derive from an adult who was a healthcare worker with PCR-confirmed SARS-CoV-2 infection or an uninfected control (not recorded which). CDR3s include the opening cysteine and the closing phenylalanine or tryptophan. Fields, in order: V gene, D gene, J gene, clone size, CDR3 protein, CDR3 DNA. The D gene is left open where the match is weak. Clone size is given for some rows only: seen once, a few or many times, or a class if the clone is expanded.

v_gene: TRBV19; d_gene: .; j_gene: TRBJ2-2; abundance: many; CDR3aa: CASNGRGQAYTGELFF; CDR3nt: TGTGCCAGTAACGGACGCGGTCAGGCTTACACCGGGGAGCTGTTTTTT
v_gene: TRBV20-1; d_gene: .; j_gene: TRBJ2-3; abundance: many; CDR3aa: CSATDRTDTQYF; CDR3nt: TGCAGTGCTACTGATCGAACAGATACGCAGTATTTT
v_gene: TRBV5-1; d_gene: .; j_gene: TRBJ1-4; abundance: medium-sized; CDR3aa: CASSTGTTTNEKLFF; CDR3nt: TGCGCCAGCAGCACCGGGACTACAACTAATGAAAAACTGTTTTTT
v_gene: TRBV5-1; d_gene: .; j_gene: TRBJ1-1; abundance: many; CDR3aa: CASSWAYGTEAFF; CDR3nt: TGCGCCAGCAGCTGGGCATACGGCACTGAAGCTTTCTTT
v_gene: TRBV20-1; d_gene: TRBD1; j_gene: TRBJ1-1; abundance: many; CDR3aa: CSARDRYTEAFF; CDR3nt: TGCAGTGCCCGGGACAGATACACTGAAGCTTTCTTT
v_gene: TRBV12-3/TRBV12-4; d_gene: TRBD1; j_gene: TRBJ1-2; abundance: many; CDR3aa: CASTTPDRRYGYTF; CDR3nt: TGTGCCAGCACTACGCCGGACAGGAGATATGGCTACACCTTC
v_gene: TRBV20-1; d_gene: .; j_gene: TRBJ1-3; abundance: medium-sized; CDR3aa: CSARLFGTSGNTIYF; CDR3nt: TGCAGTGCAAGGCTCTTCGGGACCTCTGGAAACACCATATATTTT
v_gene: TRBV28; d_gene: TRBD1; j_gene: TRBJ1-5; abundance: medium-sized; CDR3aa: CASRTGSQPQHF; CDR3nt: TGTGCCAGCAGGACAGGGTCTCAGCCCCAGCATTTT
v_gene: TRBV20-1; d_gene: TRBD1; j_gene: TRBJ1-1; abundance: medium-sized; CDR3aa: CSAKSAGQGGSNTEAFF; CDR3nt: TGCAGTGCCAAGTCCGCGGGACAGGGGGGCTCGAACACTGAAGCTTTCTTT
v_gene: TRBV2; d_gene: .; j_gene: TRBJ1-5; abundance: medium-sized; CDR3aa: CASSPGRGGNQPQHF; CDR3nt: TGTGCCAGCAGTCCCGGTCGGGGCGGCAATCAGCCCCAGCATTTT
v_gene: TRBV11-2; d_gene: TRBD1; j_gene: TRBJ2-1; abundance: many; CDR3aa: CASSLVRQGEFF; CDR3nt: TGTGCCAGCAGCTTAGTTCGGCAGGGGGAGTTCTTC
v_gene: TRBV6-6; d_gene: TRBD1; j_gene: TRBJ2-7; abundance: .; CDR3aa: CASYPPGQGGEQYF; CDR3nt: TGTGCCAGCTACCCCCCGGGACAGGGGGGAGAGCAGTACTTC
v_gene: TRBV6-5; d_gene: .; j_gene: TRBJ1-2; abundance: medium-sized; CDR3aa: CASSYVFGNSNYGYTF; CDR3nt: TGTGCCAGCAGTTACGTATTTGGAAATTCTAACTATGGCTACACCTTC
v_gene: TRBV30; d_gene: .; j_gene: TRBJ1-5; abundance: few; CDR3aa: CAWSPDLNQPQHF; CDR3nt: TGTGCCTGGAGTCCCGACCTTAATCAGCCCCAGCATTTT
v_gene: TRBV19; d_gene: .; j_gene: TRBJ2-1; abundance: .; CDR3aa: CASSVQGPLGEQFF; CDR3nt: TGTGCCAGTAGTGTCCAGGGGCCACTAGGTGAGCAGTTCTTC
v_gene: TRBV18; d_gene: .; j_gene: TRBJ1-6; abundance: medium-sized; CDR3aa: CASSPREDSPLHF; CDR3nt: TGTGCCAGCTCACCCCGGGAGGACTCACCCCTCCACTTT
v_gene: TRBV11-2; d_gene: .; j_gene: TRBJ2-1; abundance: many; CDR3aa: CASSRRPDLSEQFF; CDR3nt: TGTGCCAGCAGCCGCAGGCCTGATCTAAGCGAGCAGTTCTTC
v_gene: TRBV7-2; d_gene: .; j_gene: TRBJ2-7; abundance: medium-sized; CDR3aa: CASSLDSAITIYEQYF; CDR3nt: TGTGCCAGCAGCTTAGACTCGGCTATTACAATATACGAGCAGTACTTC
v_gene: TRBV24-1; d_gene: TRBD2; j_gene: TRBJ2-3; abundance: few; CDR3aa: CATSSSGTDTQYF; CDR3nt: TGTGCCACCAGTAGTAGCGGGACAGATACGCAGTATTTT
v_gene: TRBV11-2; d_gene: .; j_gene: TRBJ2-4; abundance: many; CDR3aa: CASSLERVGNIQYF; CDR3nt: TGTGCCAGCAGCTTAGAGCGGGTCGGAAACATTCAGTACTTC
v_gene: TRBV7-9; d_gene: TRBD2; j_gene: TRBJ2-7; abundance: many; CDR3aa: CASSQTSLPYEQYF; CDR3nt: TGTGCCAGCAGCCAGACTAGCCTGCCCTACGAGCAGTACTTC
v_gene: TRBV7-9; d_gene: .; j_gene: TRBJ1-1; abundance: many; CDR3aa: CASSLSQTEAFF; CDR3nt: TGTGCCAGCAGCTTAAGTCAGACTGAAGCTTTCTTT
v_gene: TRBV19; d_gene: TRBD2; j_gene: TRBJ2-1; abundance: many; CDR3aa: CASSIAYAGGPSEQFF; CDR3nt: TGTGCCAGTAGTATAGCTTATGCGGGAGGGCCTAGTGAGCAGTTCTTC
v_gene: TRBV7-2; d_gene: TRBD2; j_gene: TRBJ2-7; abundance: .; CDR3aa: CASSFGGSYEQYF; CDR3nt: TGTGCCAGCAGCTTCGGCGGGAGCTACGAGCAGTACTTC
v_gene: TRBV7-7; d_gene: .; j_gene: TRBJ2-3; abundance: medium-sized; CDR3aa: CASSPSLRARGTDTQYF; CDR3nt: TGTGCTAGCAGCCCGTCCCTCAGAGCAAGGGGTACAGATACGCAGTATTTT
v_gene: TRBV4-2; d_gene: .; j_gene: TRBJ2-1; abundance: medium-sized; CDR3aa: CASSQDDSGLYNEQFF; CDR3nt: TGTGCCAGCAGCCAAGACGATAGCGGACTGTACAATGAGCAGTTCTTC
v_gene: TRBV4-1; d_gene: .; j_gene: TRBJ2-1; abundance: many; CDR3aa: CASSQDGGPYNEQFF; CDR3nt: TGCGCCAGCAGCCAAGACGGAGGCCCCTACAATGAGCAGTTCTTC
v_gene: TRBV20-1; d_gene: .; j_gene: TRBJ1-5; abundance: medium-sized; CDR3aa: CSARDGGGWSNQPQHF; CDR3nt: TGCAGTGCTAGAGATGGCGGGGGCTGGAGCAATCAGCCCCAGCATTTT
v_gene: TRBV19; d_gene: .; j_gene: TRBJ1-5; abundance: medium-sized; CDR3aa: CASRIDRFNQPQHF; CDR3nt: TGTGCCAGTAGGATTGACAGGTTTAACCAGCCCCAGCATTTT
v_gene: TRBV2; d_gene: TRBD1; j_gene: TRBJ2-1; abundance: many; CDR3aa: CASRGIQGGHRFF; CDR3nt: TGTGCCTCAAGGGGCATCCAAGGGGGCCACAGGTTCTTC
v_gene: TRBV27; d_gene: TRBD1; j_gene: TRBJ1-1; abundance: medium-sized; CDR3aa: CASGSTGSNTEAFF; CDR3nt: TGTGCCAGCGGATCGACAGGGTCCAACACTGAAGCTTTCTTT
v_gene: TRBV15; d_gene: .; j_gene: TRBJ2-5; abundance: many; CDR3aa: CATSSELGWGETQYF; CDR3nt: TGTGCCACCAGCAGCGAACTAGGTTGGGGAGAGACCCAGTACTTC
v_gene: TRBV19; d_gene: .; j_gene: TRBJ2-1; abundance: medium-sized; CDR3aa: CASKKGGIIHNEQFF; CDR3nt: TGTGCCAGTAAAAAGGGAGGTATAATTCACAATGAGCAGTTCTTC
v_gene: TRBV5-1; d_gene: .; j_gene: TRBJ2-2; abundance: many; CDR3aa: CASSLVVKPGELFF; CDR3nt: TGCGCCAGCAGCTTGGTTGTTAAACCCGGGGAGCTGTTTTTT
v_gene: TRBV7-9; d_gene: TRBD1; j_gene: TRBJ2-5; abundance: medium-sized; CDR3aa: CASSLAGTEQETQYF; CDR3nt: TGTGCCAGCAGCTTAGCGGGGACAGAACAAGAGACCCAGTACTTC
v_gene: TRBV5-6; d_gene: .; j_gene: TRBJ2-4; abundance: few; CDR3aa: CASGIAVQNIQYF; CDR3nt: TGTGCCAGCGGAATTGCGGTACAAAACATTCAGTACTTC
v_gene: TRBV9; d_gene: TRBD2; j_gene: TRBJ2-3; abundance: medium-sized; CDR3aa: CASSTSGRYTDTQYF; CDR3nt: TGTGCCAGCAGCACTAGCGGGAGGTATACAGATACGCAGTATTTT
v_gene: TRBV6-2/TRBV6-3; d_gene: TRBD1; j_gene: TRBJ1-5; abundance: medium-sized; CDR3aa: CASSYRGLQPQHF; CDR3nt: TGTGCCAGCAGTTACAGGGGGCTTCAGCCCCAGCATTTT
v_gene: TRBV19; d_gene: .; j_gene: TRBJ2-2; abundance: .; CDR3aa: CASSRGSDPRGRELFF; CDR3nt: TGTGCCAGTAGTCGCGGTTCAGATCCTCGAGGGAGGGAGCTGTTTTTT
v_gene: TRBV29-1; d_gene: TRBD2; j_gene: TRBJ2-1; abundance: many; CDR3aa: CSVRGLAGQNSYNEQFF; CDR3nt: TGCAGCGTTAGGGGGCTAGCGGGACAAAATTCCTACAATGAGCAGTTCTTC
v_gene: TRBV6-5; d_gene: TRBD2; j_gene: TRBJ2-1; abundance: .; CDR3aa: CASSYGAGRENYNEQFF; CDR3nt: TGTGCCAGCAGTTACGGGGCAGGGCGGGAGAACTACAATGAGCAGTTCTTC